The following is a TCR beta chain sequence with its context. Its antigen is not known. Each CDR3 protein is one row after TCRdb ran MiXCR on the 5' RACE reads. The data contain hundreds of thousands of distinct CDR3 sequences, approximately 19% of them singletons. The sample comes from a study of T cells after yellow fever vaccination. Study as a whole: Those fractions that held only low numbers of cells were prepared using the SMART-Seq v4 Ultra Low Input RNA kit. Broader study findings: Few clonotypes appeared in both CD4 and CD8 compartments. The booster saw the reappearance of most primary-vaccination clones (approximately 97% CD4, almost 90% CD8).

This CDR3 contains 14 residues. V lost 3 bases, J lost 5 bases, and 14 bases lay in between. The germline V gene encodes CDR1 SGHRS and CDR2 YFSETQ. The chain combines TRBV5-1 with TRBJ2-5, with D possibly matching TRBD2 (7 bases). This clonotype originated in a man aged 18 to 29 who received the YFV17D yellow fever vaccine. Sequenced here: PBMCs, sampled before the yellow fever booster vaccination. The CDR3 bases are TGCGCCAGCAGCTCGGTGGGGGGGCTGGAGACCCAGTACTTC. It specifies CASSSVGGLETQYF.